This T cell receptor (beta chain) emerged from a study of Ad26.COV2.S vaccination and SARS-CoV-2 variants. The study's findings and limits: Vaccinated and placebo-treated recipients had similar non-spike TCR breadth. Vaccine recipients posted higher spike-specific TCR breadth than their placebo counterparts.

Profiling relied on immunoSEQ multiplex PCR, and the TCRdb table lists in-frame clones only, not all of them. The data hold around 400,000 clones, with 70% to 90% observed a single time. In its sample, this clone was seen a few times. Its antigen is undetermined. Treatment meaning: roughly 20 received Ad26.COV2.S at low or high dose, single or two shots; roughly 5 received placebo; per-sample allocation not given. Sampling took place 63 days after the first vaccine or placebo injection. This TCR came from a person aged 18-60 years who received the Ad26.COV2.S COVID-19 vaccine or a placebo. This specimen consisted of peripheral blood, obtained in a trial of Ad26.COV2.S vaccine versus placebo.

The CDR3: CASSVTTRMNEQFF. The CDR3 DNA sequence: TGTGCCAGCAGCGTAACTACTAGGATGAATGAGCAGTTCTTC. The chain links TRBV9 to TRBJ2-1; weak D call: TRBD2 (5 bases). The germline V gene encodes CDR1 SGDLS and CDR2 YYNGEE. V lost 1 base and J 7 bases, leaving 12 bases between the germline ends. The CDR3 extends over 14 amino acids.